This is a list of T cell receptor beta chains from one sample in a study of metastatic and nonmetastatic thyroid tumors. TCRdb re-called clones via MiXCR from the PCR reads. The data hold about 14,000 clones, with roughly a fifth observed a single time. Sequencing was carried out using blood. Receptors were obtained from a female donor with papillary thyroid cancer or a benign thyroid nodule (not recorded which). Some clones in this sample may be carry-over from other donors' samples. Each CDR3 is given with its conserved first and last residue. The order of the fields is V gene, D gene, clone size, J gene, CDR3 protein, CDR3 DNA. A D gene is named only where the DNA matches it firmly. Not all rows give a size; the values are once, few, many and, for expanded clones, a class.

>TRBV20-1|TRBD2|many|TRBJ2-1
CSARGGLGGLNEQFF
TGCAGTGCCCGGGGGGGCCTAGGGGGACTCAATGAGCAGTTCTTC
>TRBV4-2|TRBD2|many|TRBJ2-1
CASSQATSGSFYEQFF
TGTGCCAGCAGCCAAGCAACAAGCGGGAGTTTCTATGAGCAGTTCTTC
>TRBV20-1|TRBD1|NA|TRBJ2-1
CSIPGQGGYNEQFF
TGCAGTATCCCCGGACAGGGAGGATACAATGAGCAGTTCTTC
>TRBV7-2|TRBD1|medium-sized|TRBJ1-6
CASSSGTGAGSPLHF
TGTGCCAGCAGCTCTGGGACAGGGGCGGGTTCACCCCTCCACTTT
>TRBV30|NA|NA|TRBJ2-7
CAWSRTGYEQYF
TGTGCCTGGTCTAGGACCGGGTACGAGCAGTACTTC
>TRBV5-2|NA|many|TRBJ2-3
CASKDGLAGPYSSTDTQYF
TGTGCCAGCAAGGACGGACTAGCGGGACCTTATAGTAGCACAGATACGCAGTATTTT
>TRBV28|NA|many|TRBJ2-5
CASSAQETQYF
TGTGCCAGCAGTGCTCAAGAGACCCAGTACTTC
>TRBV11-2|NA|many|TRBJ2-3
CASSLVGQSTDTQYF
TGTGCCAGCAGCTTAGTAGGACAGAGCACAGATACACAGTATTTT
>TRBV5-1|TRBD1|many|TRBJ2-3
CASSLATGSDTQYF
TGCGCCAGCAGCCTTGCGACAGGGTCAGATACGCAGTATTTT
>TRBV5-1|NA|many|TRBJ2-6
CASSLGNLGANVLTF
TGCGCCAGCAGCTTGGGGAACCTTGGGGCCAACGTCCTGACTTTC
>TRBV11-2|NA|medium-sized|TRBJ2-7
CASSLEGGEQYF
TGTGCCAGCAGCTTAGAAGGAGGAGAGCAGTACTTC
>TRBV4-1|NA|many|TRBJ2-2
CASSQGRIARGSDTGELFF
TGCGCCAGCAGCCAAGGTCGAATAGCTCGTGGGAGTGACACCGGGGAGCTGTTTTTT
>TRBV5-1|NA|many|TRBJ1-1
CASRTGIMRMTMNTEAFF
TGCGCCAGCAGGACTGGGATCATGCGGATGACAATGAACACTGAAGCTTTCTTT
>TRBV10-3|NA|many|TRBJ2-5
CAISSGHKETQYF
TGTGCCATCAGCTCGGGACATAAAGAGACCCAGTACTTC
>TRBV20-1|TRBD2|NA|TRBJ2-2
CSAPGLAGLNTGELFF
TGCAGTGCCCCCGGACTAGCGGGACTAAACACCGGGGAGCTGTTTTTT
>TRBV20-1|NA|NA|TRBJ1-1
CSAHIAGLNTEAFF
TGCAGTGCACATATAGCGGGACTGAACACTGAAGCTTTCTTT
>TRBV7-2|TRBD2|many|TRBJ2-1
CASSSGTSGNFIDEQFF
TGTGCCAGCAGCTCCGGGACTAGCGGGAATTTCATCGATGAGCAGTTCTTC
>TRBV6-2/TRBV6-3|NA|NA|TRBJ1-2
CASRGCGHGYTF
TGTGCCAGCAGGGGCTGCGGACATGGCTACACCTTC
>TRBV27|TRBD1|NA|TRBJ1-6
CASSLDRSVNSPLHF
TGTGCCAGCAGTCTGGACAGGTCCGTAAATTCACCCCTCCACTTT
>TRBV5-1|TRBD1|medium-sized|TRBJ2-7
CASSLDPGQGSNEQYF
TGCGCCAGCAGCTTGGACCCGGGACAGGGGAGCAACGAGCAGTACTTC
>TRBV28|TRBD1|medium-sized|TRBJ2-5
CASSLFLPGTEETQYF
TGTGCCAGCAGTTTATTTCTCCCCGGGACAGAAGAGACCCAGTACTTC
>TRBV30|NA|once|TRBJ2-1
CAWGGLHNEQFF
TGTGCCTGGGGGGGGTTACACAATGAGCAGTTCTTC
>TRBV5-8|NA|NA|TRBJ2-1
CASRRREGSNYQFF
TGTGCCAGCCGGAGACGGGAAGGGTCCAATTATCAGTTCTTC
>TRBV6-6|NA|few|TRBJ1-6
CASSYAGAQGGDSPLHF
TGTGCCAGCAGTTACGCGGGAGCTCAAGGTGGGGATTCACCCCTCCACTTT
>TRBV14|NA|many|TRBJ2-5
CASSRSGRGPGDTQETQYF
TGTGCCAGCAGCCGGTCAGGTCGAGGCCCGGGGGATACACAAGAGACCCAGTACTTC
>TRBV6-1|TRBD2|NA|TRBJ2-5
CASSRGTSGHLGETQYF
TGTGCCAGCAGTCGAGGGACTAGCGGCCACTTGGGAGAGACCCAGTACTTC
>TRBV20-1|TRBD2|few|TRBJ2-7
CSARGTSAYEQYF
TGCAGTGCTAGAGGGACTAGCGCCTACGAGCAGTACTTC
>TRBV6-2/TRBV6-3|NA|few|TRBJ1-4
CASSYSDRLFF
TGTGCCAGCAGTTACTCGGACCGCCTGTTTTTT
>TRBV5-1|NA|NA|TRBJ2-2
CAISPIGMNTGELFF
TGCGCCATCAGCCCTATCGGGATGAACACCGGGGAGCTGTTTTTT
>TRBV6-1|NA|few|TRBJ2-1
CASTTDGGPRRFF
TGTGCCAGCACTACCGACGGGGGACCCAGACGGTTCTTC
>TRBV18|NA|many|TRBJ1-1
CASSRGDGAEAFF
TGTGCCAGCTCACGGGGGGACGGCGCTGAAGCTTTCTTT
>TRBV5-4|NA|NA|TRBJ1-2
CASSPGGAGRSYTF
TGTGCCAGCAGCCCCGGGGGGGCAGGAAGGAGCTACACCTTC
>TRBV20-1|NA|NA|TRBJ1-2
CSARPDGLLYGSYTF
TGCAGTGCTAGACCGGACGGTCTTCTCTATGGTAGCTACACCTTC
>TRBV5-1|NA|many|TRBJ1-5
CASSPGGAYQPQHF
TGCGCCAGCAGCCCGGGGGGAGCCTATCAGCCCCAGCATTTT
>TRBV20-1|TRBD2|medium-sized|TRBJ2-1
CSARPSGYEQFF
TGCAGTGCTAGGCCTAGCGGCTATGAGCAGTTCTTC
>TRBV10-2|TRBD1|few|TRBJ2-5
CASSEPGTGQETQYF
TGCGCCAGCAGTGAGCCGGGGACAGGGCAAGAGACCCAGTACTTC
>TRBV5-8|TRBD2|many|TRBJ2-1
CASSAGTSTNYNEQFF
TGTGCCAGCAGCGCCGGGACTAGCACTAATTACAATGAGCAGTTCTTC
>TRBV24-1|TRBD2|medium-sized|TRBJ2-1
CATRGAGAGNEQFF
TGTGCCACCAGGGGAGCGGGAGCGGGAAATGAGCAGTTCTTC
>TRBV20-1|NA|medium-sized|TRBJ2-1
CSARELTRDEQFF
TGCAGTGCTAGAGAACTGACACGTGATGAGCAGTTCTTC
>TRBV20-1|TRBD2|NA|TRBJ2-1
CSARVAGPLNEQFF
TGCAGTGCTAGGGTAGCGGGACCTCTGAATGAGCAGTTCTTC
>TRBV20-1|NA|many|TRBJ2-1
CSASASGTDVTEQFF
TGCAGTGCTTCTGCTTCTGGGACCGACGTTACCGAGCAGTTCTTC
>TRBV11-2|NA|NA|TRBJ2-1
CASSLGPSSYNEQFF
TGTGCCAGCAGCTTGGGACCCAGCTCCTACAATGAGCAGTTCTTC
>TRBV7-7|TRBD2|many|TRBJ2-2
CASSPGLAGVTGELFF
TGTGCTAGCAGCCCGGGGCTAGCGGGAGTTACCGGGGAGCTGTTTTTT
>TRBV7-8|NA|many|TRBJ2-7
CASRPSRGDYEQYF
TGTGCCAGCAGACCCTCTAGAGGGGACTACGAGCAGTACTTC
>TRBV2|NA|many|TRBJ2-3
CASSREPGSTDTQYF
TGTGCCAGCAGCCGGGAACCCGGCAGCACAGATACGCAGTATTTT
>TRBV6-1|NA|medium-sized|TRBJ2-7
CASSEVRAGSYEQYF
TGTGCCAGCAGTGAAGTTAGGGCGGGATCATACGAGCAGTACTTC
>TRBV20-1|TRBD2|NA|TRBJ2-5
CSARLAGGPRDQETQYF
TGCAGTGCCAGACTAGCGGGGGGGCCAAGGGATCAGGAGACCCAGTACTTC
>TRBV20-1|TRBD1|medium-sized|TRBJ2-1
CSAYLGQGDSNEQFF
TGCAGTGCTTACCTTGGACAGGGCGATTCCAATGAGCAGTTCTTC
>TRBV20-1|NA|NA|TRBJ2-7
CSASPSSYEQYF
TGCAGTGCTAGCCCATCCTCCTACGAGCAGTACTTC
>TRBV6-2/TRBV6-3|NA|NA|TRBJ1-6
CATRAVNSTLHF
TGTGCCACCAGGGCGGTCAATTCAACCCTCCACTTT
>TRBV2|NA|few|TRBJ1-1
CACNFGGSTESFF
TGTGCCTGCAATTTTGGGGGGAGCACTGAATCTTTCTTT
>TRBV10-3|NA|medium-sized|TRBJ2-2
CAITPDQQGELFF
TGTGCCATCACCCCCGACCAGCAAGGGGAGCTGTTTTTT
>TRBV4-1|NA|few|TRBJ2-7
CASSQEMSSEQYF
TGCGCCAGCAGCCAAGAAATGAGTTCCGAGCAGTACTTC
>TRBV12-3/TRBV12-4|TRBD1|large|TRBJ1-6
CASSPRTGDSPLHF
TGTGCCAGCAGTCCTCGGACAGGGGATTCACCCCTCCACTTT
>TRBV18|NA|many|TRBJ2-7
CASSPSGSKYEQYF
TGTGCCAGCTCACCCTCGGGGTCTAAGTACGAGCAGTACTTC
>TRBV2|TRBD2|few|TRBJ2-5
CASSSGTTLQETQYF
TGTGCCAGCAGTTCCGGGACTACCCTCCAAGAGACCCAGTACTTC
>TRBV6-1|NA|few|TRBJ1-5
CASSGIYSNQPQHF
TGTGCCAGCAGTGGGATCTATAGCAATCAGCCCCAGCATTTT
>TRBV3-1|NA|many|TRBJ2-2
CASSQESGVSTGELFF
TGTGCCAGCAGCCAAGAGTCCGGGGTCAGCACCGGGGAGCTGTTTTTT